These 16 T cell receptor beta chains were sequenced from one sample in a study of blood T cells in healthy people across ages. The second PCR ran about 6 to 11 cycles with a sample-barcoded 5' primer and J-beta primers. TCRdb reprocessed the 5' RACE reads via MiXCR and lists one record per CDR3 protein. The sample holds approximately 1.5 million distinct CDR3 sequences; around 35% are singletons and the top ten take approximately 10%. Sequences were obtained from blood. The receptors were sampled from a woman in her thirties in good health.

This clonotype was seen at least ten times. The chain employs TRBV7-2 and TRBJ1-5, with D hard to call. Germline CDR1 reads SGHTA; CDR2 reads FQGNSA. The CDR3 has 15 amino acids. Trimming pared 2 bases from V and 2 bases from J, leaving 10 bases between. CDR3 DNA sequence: TGTGCCAGCAGCTTAAGCGGGGTAGGCAATCAGCCCCAGCATTTT. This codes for CASSLSGVGNQPQHF.

The CDR3 sequence is CSATLGVGGSTEAFF. CDR3 nucleotides: TGCAGTGCTACCCTTGGGGTTGGTGGGAGCACTGAAGCTTTCTTT. The J gene is TRBJ1-1, the V gene TRBV20-1; D unclear. The CDR3 is 15 amino acids. CDR1 DFQATT and CDR2 SNEGSKA come from the germline V gene (reference sequence). The germline V and J ends were trimmed by 4 bases and 4 bases, with 19 bases remaining between them.

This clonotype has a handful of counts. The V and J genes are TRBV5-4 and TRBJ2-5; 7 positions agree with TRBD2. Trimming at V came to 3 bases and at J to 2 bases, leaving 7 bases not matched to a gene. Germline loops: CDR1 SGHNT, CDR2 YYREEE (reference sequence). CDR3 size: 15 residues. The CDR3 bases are TGTGCCAGCAGCTCATTAATGGGGGGGCAAGAGACCCAGTACTTC. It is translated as CASSSLMGGQETQYF.

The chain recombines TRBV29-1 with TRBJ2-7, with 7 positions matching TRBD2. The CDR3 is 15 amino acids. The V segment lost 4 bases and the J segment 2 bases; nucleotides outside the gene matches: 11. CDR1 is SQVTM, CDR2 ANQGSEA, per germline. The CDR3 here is CSVVGPGGRPYEQYF. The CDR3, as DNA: TGCAGCGTTGTGGGTCCGGGGGGACGCCCCTACGAGCAGTACTTC.

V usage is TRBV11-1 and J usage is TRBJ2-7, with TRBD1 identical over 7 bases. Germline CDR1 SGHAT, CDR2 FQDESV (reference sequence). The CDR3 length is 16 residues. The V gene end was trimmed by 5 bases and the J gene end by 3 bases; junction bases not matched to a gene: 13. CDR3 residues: CASSPRAGDSIYEQYF. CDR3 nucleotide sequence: TGTGCCAGCAGCCCCCGGGCTGGGGACAGCATCTACGAGCAGTACTTC.

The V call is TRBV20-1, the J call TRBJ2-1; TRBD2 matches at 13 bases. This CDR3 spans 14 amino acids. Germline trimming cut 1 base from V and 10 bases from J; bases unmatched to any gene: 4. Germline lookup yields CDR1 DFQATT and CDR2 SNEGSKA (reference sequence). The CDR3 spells CSARVTSGRWEQFF. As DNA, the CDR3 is TGCAGTGCTAGAGTGACTAGCGGGAGGTGGGAGCAGTTCTTC.

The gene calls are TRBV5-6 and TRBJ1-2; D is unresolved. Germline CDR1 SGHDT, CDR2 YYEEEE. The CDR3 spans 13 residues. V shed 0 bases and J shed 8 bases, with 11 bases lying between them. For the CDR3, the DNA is TGTGCCAGCAGCTTGGGCCAGGCAGTGGGCTACACCTTC. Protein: CASSLGQAVGYTF. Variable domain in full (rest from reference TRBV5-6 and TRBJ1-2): DAGVTQSPTHLIKTRGQQVTLRCSPKSGHDTVSWYQQALGQGPQFIFQYYEEEERQRGNFPDRFSGHQFPNYSSELNVNALLLGDSALYLCASSLGQAVGYTFGSGTRLTVV.

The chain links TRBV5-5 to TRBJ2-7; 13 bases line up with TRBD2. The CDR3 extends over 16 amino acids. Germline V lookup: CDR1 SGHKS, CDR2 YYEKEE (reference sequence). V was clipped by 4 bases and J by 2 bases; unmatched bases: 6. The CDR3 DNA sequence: TGTGCCAGCAGCCGCAGCGGACTAGCGGGGGCCTACGAGCAGTACTTC. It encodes CASSRSGLAGAYEQYF. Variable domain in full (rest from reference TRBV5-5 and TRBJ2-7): DAGVTQSPTHLIKTRGQQVTLRCSPISGHKSVSWYQQVLGQGPQFIFQYYEKEERGRGNFPDRFSARQFPNYSSELNVNALLLGDSALYLCASSRSGLAGAYEQYFGPGTRLTVT.

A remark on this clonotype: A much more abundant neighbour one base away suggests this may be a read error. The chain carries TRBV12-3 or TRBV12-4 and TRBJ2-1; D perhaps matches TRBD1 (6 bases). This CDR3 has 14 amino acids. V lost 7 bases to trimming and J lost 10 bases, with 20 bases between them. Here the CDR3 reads CASTNPGHAYEQFF. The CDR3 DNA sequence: TGTGCCAGCACCAACCCGGGACATGCCTACGAGCAGTTCTTC.

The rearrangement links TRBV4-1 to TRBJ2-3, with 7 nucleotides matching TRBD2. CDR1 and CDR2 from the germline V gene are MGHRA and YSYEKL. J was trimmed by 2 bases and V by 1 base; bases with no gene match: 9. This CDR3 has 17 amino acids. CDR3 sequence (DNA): TGCGCCAGCAGCCAAGTCTTCGGACTAGTAACCACAGATACGCAGTATTTT. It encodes CASSQVFGLVTTDTQYF.

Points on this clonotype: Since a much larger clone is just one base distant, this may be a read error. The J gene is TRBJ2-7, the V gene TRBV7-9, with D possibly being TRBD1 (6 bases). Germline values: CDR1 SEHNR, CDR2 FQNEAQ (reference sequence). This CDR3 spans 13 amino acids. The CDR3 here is CASSSGHTYEQHF. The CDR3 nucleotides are TGTGCCAGCAGCTCGGGACATACCTACGAGCAGCACTTC.

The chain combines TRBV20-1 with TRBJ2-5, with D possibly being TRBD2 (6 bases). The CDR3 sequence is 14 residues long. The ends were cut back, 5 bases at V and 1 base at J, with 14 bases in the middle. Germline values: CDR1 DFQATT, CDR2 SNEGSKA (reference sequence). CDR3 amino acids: CSAAFAGSQETQYF. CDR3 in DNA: TGCAGTGCTGCCTTCGCGGGGAGCCAAGAGACCCAGTACTTC.

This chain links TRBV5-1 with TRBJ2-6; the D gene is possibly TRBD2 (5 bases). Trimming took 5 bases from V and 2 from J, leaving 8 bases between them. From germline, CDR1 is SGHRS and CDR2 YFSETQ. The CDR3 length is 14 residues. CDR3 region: CASSEGAGANVLTF. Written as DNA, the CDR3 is TGCGCCAGCAGTGAGGGAGCTGGGGCCAACGTCCTGACTTTC.

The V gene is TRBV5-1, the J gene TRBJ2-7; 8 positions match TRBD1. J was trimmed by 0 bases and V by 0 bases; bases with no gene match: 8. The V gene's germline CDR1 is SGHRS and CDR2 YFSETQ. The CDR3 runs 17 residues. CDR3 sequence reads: CASSLVTGTGYSYEQYF. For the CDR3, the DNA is TGCGCCAGCAGCTTGGTAACGGGGACAGGCTACTCCTACGAGCAGTACTTC. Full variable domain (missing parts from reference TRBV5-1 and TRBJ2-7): KAGVTQTPRYLIKTRGQQVTLSCSPISGHRSVSWYQQTPGQGLQFLFEYFSETQRNKGNFPGRFSGRQFSNSRSEMNVSTLELGDSALYLCASSLVTGTGYSYEQYFGPGTRLTVT.

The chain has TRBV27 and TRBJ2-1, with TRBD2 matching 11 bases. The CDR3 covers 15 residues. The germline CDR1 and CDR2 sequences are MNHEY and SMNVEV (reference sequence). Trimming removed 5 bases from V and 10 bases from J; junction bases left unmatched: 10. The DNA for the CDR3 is TGTGCCAGCAGTGCCCGGACTAGCGGGCTGGGCGAGCAGTTCTTC. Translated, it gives CASSARTSGLGEQFF.

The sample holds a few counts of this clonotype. In nucleotides, the CDR3 is TGTGCCAGCTTGGGCGCCTCCTACAATGAGCAGTTCTTC. It yields the protein CASLGASYNEQFF. V is TRBV11-1 and J is TRBJ2-1; no firm D call. The V and J ends lost 8 bases and 0 bases respectively, with 8 bases between them. The CDR3 contains 13 residues. Germline V gene sequence: CDR1 SGHAT, CDR2 FQDESV (reference sequence). Full variable domain (rest looked up from reference TRBV11-1 and TRBJ2-1): EAEVAQSPRYKITEKSQAVAFWCDPISGHATLYWYRQILGQGPELLVQFQDESVVDDSQLPKDRFSAERLKGVDSTLKIQPAELGDSAMYLCASLGASYNEQFFGPGTRLTVL.